The rows below give T cell receptor beta chains drawn from one sample of a study of beta chain features in type 1 diabetes. Using immunoSEQ multiplex PCR, the repertoire was profiled, and TCRdb retains in-frame clones only, with some absent. The table includes about 700,000 clones, 13% detected once. Sample: naive CD4+ T cells from blood. These receptors all come from a man younger than 35 with type 1 diabetes. Both conserved end residues are part of each CDR3. A D gene is named only where the DNA matches it firmly. Where a row states a size, it is once, few, many or the class of an expanded clone; other rows omit it.

d_call j_call clone_size v_call cdr3_aa cdr3_nt
TRBD1 TRBJ2-7 NA TRBV30 CAWSRDRDYEQYF TGTGCCTGGAGTCGGGACAGGGACTACGAGCAGTACTTC
TRBD1 TRBJ2-1 NA TRBV2 CASTTGQGSYNEQFF TGTGCCAGCACCACAGGACAGGGGTCCTACAATGAGCAGTTCTTC
NA TRBJ1-5 few TRBV19 CASTRPGSAGSIAGQPQHF TGTGCCAGTACCAGGCCCGGGTCCGCAGGATCTATAGCAGGTCAGCCCCAGCATTTT
TRBD1 TRBJ1-2 NA TRBV28 CASSLEGARGYTF TGTGCCAGCAGTCTGGAGGGGGCGAGGGGCTACACCTTC
TRBD1 TRBJ2-5 few TRBV5-1 CASSALDRGQETQYF TGCGCCAGCAGCGCTCTAGACAGGGGCCAAGAGACCCAGTACTTC
TRBD2 TRBJ2-5 few TRBV2 CASSGGLAETQYF TGTGCCAGCAGTGGCGGACTAGCGGAGACCCAGTACTTC
NA TRBJ1-2 NA TRBV14 CASSPTNTPGDGYTF TGTGCCAGCAGCCCCACAAACACCCCAGGGGATGGCTACACCTTC
NA TRBJ2-7 few TRBV7-9 CASRLGVSSYEQYF TGTGCCAGCAGGCTGGGGGTAAGCTCCTACGAGCAGTACTTC
TRBD2 TRBJ2-1 NA TRBV18 CASSPQGAGTYNEQFF TGTGCCAGCTCACCACAGGGAGCGGGAACCTACAATGAGCAGTTCTTC
NA TRBJ2-5 NA TRBV6-6 CASSLPETQYF TGTGCCAGCAGCCTCCCAGAGACCCAGTACTTC
NA TRBJ2-3 few TRBV30 CAWSVLASQGEYF TGTGCCTGGAGTGTACTGGCTTCCCAAGGGGAGTATTTT
NA TRBJ1-1 few TRBV30 CAWSGRTNTEAFF TGTGCCTGGAGTGGGAGAACGAACACTGAAGCTTTCTTT
NA TRBJ2-3 NA TRBV20-1 CSAQLGDTQYF TGCAGTGCGCAACTGGGGGATACGCAGTATTTT
TRBD1 TRBJ1-1 NA TRBV28 CASSLPVGGSGAFF TGTGCCAGCAGTTTACCGGTAGGGGGCTCGGGGGCTTTCTTT
NA TRBJ1-5 few TRBV30 CAWSVRGASNQPQHF TGTGCCTGGAGTGTTCGGGGGGCGAGCAATCAGCCCCAGCATTTT
TRBD1 TRBJ2-7 NA TRBV19 CASSTPGQDYEQYF TGTGCCAGTAGTACCCCGGGACAGGACTACGAGCAGTACTTC
NA TRBJ1-1 NA TRBV9 CASSGNRVPRAEAFF TGTGCCAGCAGCGGAAACAGGGTCCCCAGGGCTGAAGCTTTCTTT
NA TRBJ1-2 few TRBV29-1 CSVEATGYGYTF TGCAGCGTTGAAGCCACAGGCTATGGCTACACCTTC
NA TRBJ2-7 few TRBV30 CAWSGGRESSYEQYF TGTGCCTGGAGTGGCGGCAGGGAAAGCTCCTACGAGCAGTACTTC
NA TRBJ2-1 NA TRBV30 CAWSVKSQGIYEQFF TGTGCCTGGAGTGTAAAGTCGCAGGGCATATATGAGCAGTTCTTC
NA TRBJ2-3 few TRBV9 CASSGPTDTQYF TGTGCCAGCAGCGGACCCACAGATACGCAGTATTTT
NA TRBJ2-5 NA TRBV5-5 CASSSSGSRETQYF TGTGCCAGCAGCAGCTCGGGTAGCAGGGAGACCCAGTACTTC
NA TRBJ1-2 NA TRBV30 CAGVYRAPANYGYTF TGTGCTGGAGTGTATCGGGCCCCAGCTAACTATGGCTACACCTTC
NA TRBJ2-1 NA TRBV10-3 CAISETGTPFF TGTGCCATCAGTGAGACCGGGACACCGTTCTTC
NA TRBJ2-1 NA TRBV25-1 CASSAERGTNYNEQFF TGTGCCAGCAGTGCCGAGCGAGGGACGAACTACAATGAGCAGTTCTTC
NA TRBJ1-2 NA TRBV7-9 CASTISLLPGYTF TGTGCCAGCACTATTTCACTCCTACCTGGCTACACCTTC
NA TRBJ1-5 NA TRBV30 CAWSVGDVGNQPQHF TGTGCCTGGAGTGTAGGGGATGTCGGCAATCAGCCCCAGCATTTT
TRBD2 TRBJ2-3 few TRBV14 CASSQGRSSGGNTDTQYF TGTGCCAGCAGCCAAGGTCGGTCTAGCGGGGGAAACACAGATACGCAGTATTTT
NA TRBJ2-2 few TRBV9 CASSVAVAGELFF TGTGCCAGCAGCGTAGCGGTCGCCGGGGAGCTGTTTTTT
NA TRBJ2-1 NA TRBV14 CASSQVEPGVGEQFF TGTGCCAGCAGCCAAGTAGAGCCGGGGGTCGGTGAGCAGTTCTTC
NA TRBJ2-2 few TRBV7-8 CASSSQGRGELFF TGTGCCAGCAGCTCGCAGGGACGCGGGGAGCTGTTTTTT
TRBD2 TRBJ2-7 few TRBV29-1 CSVGTTSGGYYEQYF TGCAGCGTTGGTACCACTAGCGGGGGTTACTACGAGCAGTACTTC
NA TRBJ1-1 NA TRBV19 CASSLRNTEAFF TGTGCCAGTAGTCTACGGAACACTGAAGCTTTCTTT
NA TRBJ2-7 few TRBV10-3 CAIRDGYSYEQYF TGTGCCATCAGGGACGGTTACTCCTACGAGCAGTACTTC
NA TRBJ1-2 NA TRBV6-5 CASSYAREYGYTF TGTGCCAGCAGTTACGCCAGGGAATATGGCTACACCTTC
NA TRBJ1-4 NA TRBV7-9 CASSLETGKMTNEKLFF TGTGCCAGCAGCCTTGAAACAGGGAAGATGACTAATGAAAAACTGTTTTTT
NA TRBJ1-6 NA TRBV7-6 CASSPSGGGGGSPLHF TGTGCCAGCAGCCCTAGTGGGGGGGGAGGTGGGTCACCCCTCCACTTT
NA TRBJ2-7 NA TRBV9 CASSVVPDTAYEQYF TGTGCCAGCAGCGTAGTCCCGGACACAGCCTACGAGCAGTACTTC
TRBD1 TRBJ1-4 few TRBV4-1 CASSQITGGVEEKLFF TGCGCCAGCAGCCAAATAACAGGGGGCGTTGAAGAAAAACTGTTTTTT
NA TRBJ2-3 NA TRBV19 CASSGDADTQYF TGTGCCAGTAGCGGGGATGCAGATACGCAGTATTTT
TRBD1 TRBJ1-1 NA TRBV6-5 CASTHRGTEAFF TGTGCCAGCACCCACAGGGGCACTGAAGCTTTCTTT
TRBD2 TRBJ2-1 NA TRBV10-3 CAISPGLESYEQFF TGTGCCATCAGTCCGGGACTAGAATCTTATGAGCAGTTCTTC
NA TRBJ2-7 NA TRBV19 CASSQGFAYEQYF TGTGCCAGTAGCCAGGGTTTCGCCTACGAGCAGTACTTC
NA TRBJ2-3 few TRBV6-1 CASSERGPTDTQYF TGTGCCAGCAGTGAACGGGGTCCCACAGATACGCAGTATTTT
TRBD1 TRBJ2-5 few TRBV2 CASRSGTGAETQYF TGTGCCAGCCGCTCAGGGACAGGGGCAGAGACCCAGTACTTC
NA TRBJ2-5 few TRBV11-2 CASSLDEGQWYQETQYF TGTGCCAGCAGCTTAGATGAAGGACAATGGTACCAAGAGACCCAGTACTTC
NA TRBJ2-6 few TRBV2 CASSPKRDINSGANVLTF TGTGCCAGCAGCCCGAAACGGGACATTAACTCTGGGGCCAACGTCCTGACTTTC
TRBD2 TRBJ2-2 few TRBV7-2 CASSLRAGGTNTGELFF TGTGCCAGCAGCTTAAGAGCGGGGGGCACGAACACCGGGGAGCTGTTTTTT
TRBD2 TRBJ2-3 NA TRBV5-1 CASSLGLAADTQYF TGCGCCAGCAGCTTGGGCCTAGCGGCAGATACGCAGTATTTT
NA TRBJ2-7 few TRBV2 CASNHGQYYEQYF TGTGCCAGCAATCATGGACAGTACTACGAGCAGTACTTC
NA TRBJ1-1 few TRBV2 CASSESGLARTEAFF TGTGCCAGCAGCGAATCAGGACTGGCCAGGACTGAAGCTTTCTTT
NA TRBJ1-1 NA TRBV6-5 CASSYSTGLNTEAFF TGTGCCAGCAGTTACTCGACAGGCCTGAACACTGAAGCTTTCTTT
NA TRBJ2-3 few TRBV30 CAWKEADTQYF TGTGCCTGGAAGGAGGCAGATACGCAGTATTTT
TRBD2 TRBJ2-5 NA TRBV6-1 CASSAITSGAETQYF TGTGCCAGCAGCGCCATAACTAGCGGGGCGGAGACCCAGTACTTC
NA TRBJ2-5 NA TRBV6-1 CASRIQGNQETQYF TGTGCCAGCAGAATACAGGGAAATCAAGAGACCCAGTACTTC
NA TRBJ2-5 few TRBV21-1 CASSGTQYF TGTGCCAGCAGCGGGACCCAGTACTTC
NA TRBJ1-1 few TRBV30 CAWSDPAGQPGGEAFF TGTGCCTGGAGCGACCCTGCGGGCCAGCCTGGGGGTGAAGCTTTCTTT
NA TRBJ2-5 NA TRBV14 CASSQATEQYF TGTGCCAGCAGCCAGGCGACAGAGCAGTACTTC
TRBD2 TRBJ2-3 few TRBV4-1 CASSQGLAGGGDTQYF TGCGCCAGCAGCCAGGGACTAGCGGGGGGCGGAGATACGCAGTATTTT